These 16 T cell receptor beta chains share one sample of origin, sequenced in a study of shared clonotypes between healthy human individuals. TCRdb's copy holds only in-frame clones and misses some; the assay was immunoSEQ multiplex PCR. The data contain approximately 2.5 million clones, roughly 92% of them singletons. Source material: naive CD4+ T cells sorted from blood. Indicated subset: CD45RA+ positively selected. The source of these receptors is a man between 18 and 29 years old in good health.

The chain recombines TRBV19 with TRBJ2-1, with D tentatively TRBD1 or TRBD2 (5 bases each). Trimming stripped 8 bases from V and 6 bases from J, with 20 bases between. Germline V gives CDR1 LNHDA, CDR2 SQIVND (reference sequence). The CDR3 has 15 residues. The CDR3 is CASSLRGPGVNEQFF. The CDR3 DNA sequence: TGTGCCAGTTCCCTGAGGGGCCCTGGGGTCAATGAGCAGTTCTTC.

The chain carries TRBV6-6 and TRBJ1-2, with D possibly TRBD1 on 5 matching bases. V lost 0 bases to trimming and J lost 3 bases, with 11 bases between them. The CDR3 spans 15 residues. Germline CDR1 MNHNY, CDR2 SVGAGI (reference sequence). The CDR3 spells CASSYSGGTDYGYTF. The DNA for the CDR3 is TGTGCCAGCAGTTACTCAGGCGGGACTGACTATGGCTACACCTTC.

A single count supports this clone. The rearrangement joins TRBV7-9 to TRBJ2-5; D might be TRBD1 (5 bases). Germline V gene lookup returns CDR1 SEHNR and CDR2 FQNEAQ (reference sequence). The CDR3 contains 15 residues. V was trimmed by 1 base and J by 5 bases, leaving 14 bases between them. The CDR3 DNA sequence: TGTGCCAGCAGCTTAGTATCTGGGGCCTGGGAGACCCAGTACTTC. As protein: CASSLVSGAWETQYF. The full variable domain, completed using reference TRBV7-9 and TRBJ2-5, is DTGVSQNPRHKITKRGQNVTFRCDPISEHNRLYWYRQTLGQGPEFLTYFQNEAQLEKSRLLSDRFSAERPKGSFSTLEIQRTEQGDSAMYLCASSLVSGAWETQYFGPGTRLLVL.

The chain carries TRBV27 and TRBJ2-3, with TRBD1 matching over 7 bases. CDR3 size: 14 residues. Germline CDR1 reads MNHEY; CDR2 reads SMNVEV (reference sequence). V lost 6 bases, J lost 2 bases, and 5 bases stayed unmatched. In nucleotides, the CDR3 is TGTGCCAGCAGGTACAGGGGACCCACAGATACGCAGTATTTT. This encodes CASRYRGPTDTQYF.

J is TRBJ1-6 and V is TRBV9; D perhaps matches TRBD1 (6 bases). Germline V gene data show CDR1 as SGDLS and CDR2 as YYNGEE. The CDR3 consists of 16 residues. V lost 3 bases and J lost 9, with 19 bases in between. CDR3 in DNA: TGTGCCAGCAGCGCTAGTAGGGAACCCAGGGGTTCACCCCTCCACTTT. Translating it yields CASSASREPRGSPLHF.

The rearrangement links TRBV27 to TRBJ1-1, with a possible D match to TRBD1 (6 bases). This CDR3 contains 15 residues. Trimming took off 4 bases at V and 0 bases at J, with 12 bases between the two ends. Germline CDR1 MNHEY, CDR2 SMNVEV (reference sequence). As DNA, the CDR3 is TGTGCCAGCAGTTCTCAGGGGAACATGAACACTGAAGCTTTCTTT. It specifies CASSSQGNMNTEAFF.

DNA of the CDR3: TGTGCCAGCAGCCAAAGACAGGGCCGCCGGGTTGGCTACACCTTC. As protein: CASSQRQGRRVGYTF. The rearrangement joins TRBV9 to TRBJ1-2, with 7 bases identical to TRBD1. Germline V gene sequence: CDR1 SGDLS, CDR2 YYNGEE. V gave up 4 bases and J gave up 7 bases; unmatched junction bases: 13. The CDR3 loop spans 15 amino acids. Full variable domain (remainder filled in from reference TRBV9 and TRBJ1-2): DSGVTQTPKHLITATGQRVTLRCSPRSGDLSVYWYQQSLDQGLQFLIQYYNGEERAKGNILERFSAQQFPDLHSELNLSSLELGDSALYFCASSQRQGRRVGYTFGSGTRLTVV.

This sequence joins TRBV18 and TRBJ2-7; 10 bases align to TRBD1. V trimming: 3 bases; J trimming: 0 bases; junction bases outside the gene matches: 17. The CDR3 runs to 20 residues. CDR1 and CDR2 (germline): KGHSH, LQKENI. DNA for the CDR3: TGTGCCAGCTCACCCCAAATGGGGGACAGGGGTGTTATTTTCTCCTACGAGCAGTACTTC. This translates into CASSPQMGDRGVIFSYEQYF.

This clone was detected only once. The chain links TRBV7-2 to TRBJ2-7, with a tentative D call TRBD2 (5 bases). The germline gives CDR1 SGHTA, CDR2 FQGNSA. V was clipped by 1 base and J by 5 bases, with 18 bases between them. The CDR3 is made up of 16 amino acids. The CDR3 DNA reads TGTGCCAGCAGCTTAGATAGGCCTAGCAACATCCACGAGCAGTACTTC. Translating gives CASSLDRPSNIHEQYF.

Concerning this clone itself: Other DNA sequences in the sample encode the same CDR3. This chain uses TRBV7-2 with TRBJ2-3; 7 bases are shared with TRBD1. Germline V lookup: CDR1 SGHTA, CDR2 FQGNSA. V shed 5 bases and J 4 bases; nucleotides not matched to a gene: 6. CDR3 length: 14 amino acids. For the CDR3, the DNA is TGTGCCAGCAGCCCTCGACAGGGCCCAGATACGCAGTATTTT. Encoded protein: CASSPRQGPDTQYF. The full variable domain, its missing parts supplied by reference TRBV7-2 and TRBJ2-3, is GAGVSQSPSNKVTEKGKDVELRCDPISGHTALYWYRQSLGQGLEFLIYFQGNSAPDKSGLPSDRFSAERTGGSVSTLTIQRTQQEDSAVYLCASSPRQGPDTQYFGPGTRLTVL.

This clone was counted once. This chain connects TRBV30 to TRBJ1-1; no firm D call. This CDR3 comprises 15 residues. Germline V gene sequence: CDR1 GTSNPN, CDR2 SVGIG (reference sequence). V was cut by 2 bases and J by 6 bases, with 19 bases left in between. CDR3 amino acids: CAWSSPEFYFAEAFF. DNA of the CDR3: TGTGCCTGGAGTTCCCCGGAGTTCTATTTCGCTGAAGCTTTCTTT.

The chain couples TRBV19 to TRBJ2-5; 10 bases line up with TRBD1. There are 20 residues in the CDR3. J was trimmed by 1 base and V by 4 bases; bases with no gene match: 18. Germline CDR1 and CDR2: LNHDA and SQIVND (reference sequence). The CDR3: CASSRRPGQGKVMAQETQYF. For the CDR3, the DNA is TGTGCCAGTAGTAGACGCCCGGGACAGGGGAAGGTAATGGCCCAAGAGACCCAGTACTTC.

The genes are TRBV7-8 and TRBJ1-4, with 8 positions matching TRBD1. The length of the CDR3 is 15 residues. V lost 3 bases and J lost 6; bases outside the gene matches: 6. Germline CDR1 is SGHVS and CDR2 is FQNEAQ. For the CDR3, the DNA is TGTGCCAGCAGCTTGGGGGGACAGGCCCATGAAAAACTGTTTTTT. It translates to CASSLGGQAHEKLFF.

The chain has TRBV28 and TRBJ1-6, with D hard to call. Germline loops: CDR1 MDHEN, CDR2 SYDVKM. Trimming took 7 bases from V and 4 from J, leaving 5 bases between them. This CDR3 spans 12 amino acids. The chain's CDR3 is CASNTYNSPLHF. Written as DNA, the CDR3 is TGTGCCAGCAACACATATAATTCACCCCTCCACTTT.

CDR3 DNA: TGTGCCAGCAGCTTGACAGGACTTACCAACACTGAAGCTTTCTTT. This encodes CASSLTGLTNTEAFF. This sequence joins TRBV7-6 and TRBJ1-1; tentatively, D is TRBD1 (6 bases). The CDR3 contains 15 residues. Looked up from germline, CDR1 is SGHVS and CDR2 is FNYEAQ. V was clipped by 3 bases and J by 2 bases, with 13 bases between them.

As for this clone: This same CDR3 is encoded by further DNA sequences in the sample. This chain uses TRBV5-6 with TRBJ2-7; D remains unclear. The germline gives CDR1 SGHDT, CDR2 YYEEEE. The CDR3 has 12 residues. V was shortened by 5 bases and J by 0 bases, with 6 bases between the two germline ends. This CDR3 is CASSKSSYEQYF. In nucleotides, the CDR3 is TGTGCCAGCAGTAAGAGCTCCTACGAGCAGTACTTC.